What follows describes a single TCR beta chain. Germline assignment: CDR1 SGHNT and CDR2 YENEEA. V was trimmed by 10 bases and J by 4 bases, leaving 19 bases between them. The CDR3 spans 14 residues. This record comes from a study of blood T cell repertoires in COVID-19. For the study at large: Acute and convalescent COVID-19 specimens originated in the United States, Italy and Spain. In each case, the material was cDNA or gDNA derived from T cells, B-cell-depleted T cells, or PBMCs.

In the authors' workflow: Amplification of reference gene primers was used by the study to estimate nucleated cell counts. Assay used: immunoSEQ multiplex PCR; TCRdb lists only in-frame clones, some missing. The V and J calls and clone size come from that table; D and trimming were worked out from the DNA. The sample has around 250,000 clones; 75% to 90% are singletons. The chain is built from TRBV11-3 and TRBJ1-1; maybe TRBD1 (6 bases). The TCR sequence derives from a man aged 25-45 years who had recovered from COVID-19. The sample comprised peripheral blood. The CDR3 DNA reads as TGTGCCAAACAGCTTTGGGGGCTTTTCACTGAAGCTTTCTTT. This encodes CAKQLWGLFTEAFF.